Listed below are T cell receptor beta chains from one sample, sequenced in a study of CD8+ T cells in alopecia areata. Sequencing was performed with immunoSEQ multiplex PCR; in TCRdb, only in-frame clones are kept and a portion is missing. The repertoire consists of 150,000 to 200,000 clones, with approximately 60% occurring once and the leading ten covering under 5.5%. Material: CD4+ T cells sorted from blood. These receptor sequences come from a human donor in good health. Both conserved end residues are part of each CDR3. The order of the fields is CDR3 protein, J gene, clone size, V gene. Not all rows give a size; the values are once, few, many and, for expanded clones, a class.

CASSRGQKNTEAFF TRBJ1-1 - TRBV5-1
CASSTRQGGTQYF TRBJ2-5 - TRBV6-6
CASRATGGNTIYF TRBJ1-3 - TRBV6-5
CASSLMGNQPQHF TRBJ1-5 - TRBV5-1
CSVESYEQYF TRBJ2-7 few TRBV29-1
CASSFSGTALRGHTEAFF TRBJ1-1 few TRBV5-1
CASSLTSGRPPTDTQYF TRBJ2-3 - TRBV5-1
CASSLKAGHNEQFF TRBJ2-1 - TRBV7-3
CAWSSIFGTDTQYF TRBJ2-3 - TRBV30
CASSAKDRSNEQFF TRBJ2-1 - TRBV25-1
CASRGTPTGGYTF TRBJ1-2 few TRBV2
CAWRLGRINYGYTF TRBJ1-2 once TRBV30
CASSLAQGAFYEQYF TRBJ2-7 - TRBV5-1
CASSGDRGDEQFF TRBJ2-1 - TRBV25-1
CASSLLADLYEQYF TRBJ2-7 - TRBV6-6
CASSLSQGGYEQYF TRBJ2-7 few TRBV27